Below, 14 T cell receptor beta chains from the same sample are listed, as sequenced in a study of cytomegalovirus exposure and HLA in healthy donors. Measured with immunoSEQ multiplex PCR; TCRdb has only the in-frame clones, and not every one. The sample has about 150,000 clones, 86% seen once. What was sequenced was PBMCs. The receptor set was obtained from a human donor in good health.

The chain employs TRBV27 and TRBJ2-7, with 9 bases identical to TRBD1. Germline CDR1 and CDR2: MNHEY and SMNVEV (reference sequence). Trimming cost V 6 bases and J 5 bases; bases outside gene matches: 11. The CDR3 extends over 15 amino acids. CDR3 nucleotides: TGTGCCAGCAGCCTCGGGACAGGGTTTTTGCACGAGCAGTACTTC. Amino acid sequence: CASSLGTGFLHEQYF.

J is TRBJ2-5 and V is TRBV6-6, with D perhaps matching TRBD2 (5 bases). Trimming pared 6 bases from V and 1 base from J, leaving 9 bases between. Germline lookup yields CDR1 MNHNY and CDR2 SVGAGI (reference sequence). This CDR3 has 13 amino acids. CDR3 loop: CASRKDFQETQYF. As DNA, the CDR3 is TGTGCCAGCAGGAAGGACTTCCAAGAGACCCAGTACTTC.

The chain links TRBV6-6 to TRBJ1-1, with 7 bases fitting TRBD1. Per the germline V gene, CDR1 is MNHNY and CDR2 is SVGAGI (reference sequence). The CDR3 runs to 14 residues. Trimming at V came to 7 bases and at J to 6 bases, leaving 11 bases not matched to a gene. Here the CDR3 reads CASTEAGGRAEAFF. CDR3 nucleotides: TGTGCCAGCACCGAAGCAGGGGGTAGGGCTGAAGCTTTCTTT.

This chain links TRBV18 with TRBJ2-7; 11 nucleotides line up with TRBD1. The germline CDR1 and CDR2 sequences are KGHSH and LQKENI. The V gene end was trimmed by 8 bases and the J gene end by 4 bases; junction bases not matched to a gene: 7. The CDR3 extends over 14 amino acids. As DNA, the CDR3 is TGTGCCAGCCGACTCGGGACAGGGGGGTACGAGCAGTACTTC. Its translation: CASRLGTGGYEQYF.

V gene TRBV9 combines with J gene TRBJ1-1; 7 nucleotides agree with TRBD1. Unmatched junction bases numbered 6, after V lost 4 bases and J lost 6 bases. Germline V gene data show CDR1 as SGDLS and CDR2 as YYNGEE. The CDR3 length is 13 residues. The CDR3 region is CASSPQGGSEAFF. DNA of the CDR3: TGTGCCAGCAGCCCCCAGGGGGGATCTGAAGCTTTCTTT.

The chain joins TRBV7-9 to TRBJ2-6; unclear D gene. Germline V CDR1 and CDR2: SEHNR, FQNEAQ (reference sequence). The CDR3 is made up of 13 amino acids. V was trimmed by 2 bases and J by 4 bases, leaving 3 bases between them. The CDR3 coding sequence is TGTGCCAGCAGCTTACTCGGGGCCAACGTCCTGACTTTC. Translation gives CASSLLGANVLTF. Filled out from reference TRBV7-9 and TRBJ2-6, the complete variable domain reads DTGVSQNPRHKITKRGQNVTFRCDPISEHNRLYWYRQTLGQGPEFLTYFQNEAQLEKSRLLSDRFSAERPKGSFSTLEIQRTEQGDSAMYLCASSLLGANVLTFGAGSRLTVL.

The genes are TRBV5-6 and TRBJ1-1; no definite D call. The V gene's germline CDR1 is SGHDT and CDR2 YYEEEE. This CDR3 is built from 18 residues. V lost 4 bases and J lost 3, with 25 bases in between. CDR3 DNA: TGTGCCAGCAGCCAACAAACCGGGATTGTGGATGAGCACACTGAAGCTTTCTTT. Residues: CASSQQTGIVDEHTEAFF.

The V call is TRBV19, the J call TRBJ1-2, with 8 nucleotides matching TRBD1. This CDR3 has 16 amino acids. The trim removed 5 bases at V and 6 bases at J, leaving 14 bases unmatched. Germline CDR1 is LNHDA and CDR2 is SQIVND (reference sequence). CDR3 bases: TGTGCCAGTAGTCGCCCCCCCTGGACAGGGCCCGATGGCTACACCTTC. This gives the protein CASSRPPWTGPDGYTF.

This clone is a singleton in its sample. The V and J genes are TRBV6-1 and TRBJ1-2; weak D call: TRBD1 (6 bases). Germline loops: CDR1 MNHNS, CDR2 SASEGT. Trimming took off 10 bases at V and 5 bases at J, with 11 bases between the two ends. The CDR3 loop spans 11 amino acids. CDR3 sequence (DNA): TGTGCCACAGCAGGGGCGTATGGCTACACCTTC. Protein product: CATAGAYGYTF.

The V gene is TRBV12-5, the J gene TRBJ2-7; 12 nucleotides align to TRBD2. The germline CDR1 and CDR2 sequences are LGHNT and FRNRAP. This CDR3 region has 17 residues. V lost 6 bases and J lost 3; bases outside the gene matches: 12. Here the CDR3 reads CASGPARLAGAYYEQYF. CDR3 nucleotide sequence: TGTGCTAGTGGCCCGGCCCGACTAGCGGGGGCCTACTACGAGCAGTACTTC.

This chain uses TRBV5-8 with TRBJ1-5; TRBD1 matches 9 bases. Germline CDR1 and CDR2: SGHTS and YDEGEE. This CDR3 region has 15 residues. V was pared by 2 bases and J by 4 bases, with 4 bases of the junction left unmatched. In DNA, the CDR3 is TGTGCCAGCAGCTTAACAGGGGGCAGGAATCAGCCCCAGCATTTT. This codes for CASSLTGGRNQPQHF.

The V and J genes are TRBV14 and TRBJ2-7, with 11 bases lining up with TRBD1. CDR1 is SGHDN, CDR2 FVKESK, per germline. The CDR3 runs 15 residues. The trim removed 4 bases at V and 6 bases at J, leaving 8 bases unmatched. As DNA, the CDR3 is TGTGCCAGCAGCCCTCCTTTGGACAGGGGGCGCGAGCAGTACTTC. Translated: CASSPPLDRGREQYF. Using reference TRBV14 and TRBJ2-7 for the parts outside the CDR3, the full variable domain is EAGVTQFPSHSVIEKGQTVTLRCDPISGHDNLYWYRRVMGKEIKFLLHFVKESKQDESGMPNNRFLAERTGGTYSTLKVQPAELEDSGVYFCASSPPLDRGREQYFGPGTRLTVT.

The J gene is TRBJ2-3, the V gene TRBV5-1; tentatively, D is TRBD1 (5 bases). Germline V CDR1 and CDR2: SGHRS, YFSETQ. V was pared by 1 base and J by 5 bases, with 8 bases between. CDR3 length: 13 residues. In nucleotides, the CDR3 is TGCGCCAGCAGCTTGTACCAGGGAGATACGCAGTATTTT. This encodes CASSLYQGDTQYF. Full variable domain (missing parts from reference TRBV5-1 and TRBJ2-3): KAGVTQTPRYLIKTRGQQVTLSCSPISGHRSVSWYQQTPGQGLQFLFEYFSETQRNKGNFPGRFSGRQFSNSRSEMNVSTLELGDSALYLCASSLYQGDTQYFGPGTRLTVL.

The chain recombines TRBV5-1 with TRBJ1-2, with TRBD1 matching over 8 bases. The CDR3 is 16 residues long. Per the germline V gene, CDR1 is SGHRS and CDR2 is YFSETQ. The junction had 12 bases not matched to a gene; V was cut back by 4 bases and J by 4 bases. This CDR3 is CASSLGQGGPGYGYTF. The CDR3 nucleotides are TGCGCCAGCAGCCTCGGACAGGGAGGGCCTGGCTATGGCTACACCTTC.